This T cell receptor beta chain emerged from a study of CD8+CD57+ T cells in acquired aplastic anemia. Overall study context: Recorded DNA amounts for sorted CD4+ and CD8+ cells had an average of around 3.5 ug. Overall study findings and caveats: Common to patients and controls were twenty-nine CD8+ CDR3 sequences.

In regard to this clonotype: Antigen specificity is unknown.

Trimming took 0 bases from V and 7 from J; bases not matched to a gene: 25. Per the germline V gene, CDR1 is SGDLS and CDR2 is YYNGEE. The CDR3 consists of 22 residues. It was genomic DNA that served as the template for profiling TCR beta VDJ and CDR3. A single record per CDR3 protein comes from TCRdb applying MiXCR to the reads. The sample lists 65,000 or so distinct CDR3 sequences, around 55% occurring once. The specimen sequenced was sorted CD4+, CD8+, or CD8+CD57+ T cells (not recorded which) from PBMCs. This chain uses TRBV9 with TRBJ1-6, with TRBD1 matching over 7 bases. The source of this sequence is a human donor in good health, serving as a control. This chain's CDR3 is CASSVVSGGYANTGTDNSPLHF. In DNA, the CDR3 is TGTGCCAGCAGCGTAGTTAGCGGGGGCTACGCGAACACCGGGACAGACAATTCACCCCTCCACTTT.